One and the same sample provided the 19 T cell receptor beta chains below, sequenced in a study of CD8 T cells in ankylosing spondylitis. Study outcomes and limitations: In ankylosing spondylitis blood, a motif of 7 to 9 highly homologous TCR beta variants appeared characteristic.

TCRdb used MiXCR to reprocess the 5' RACE reads, holding one entry per CDR3 protein. The sample carries some 840,000 distinct CDR3 sequences, roughly 12% recorded once. The antigens of these receptors remain unknown. Specimen: blood, either unsorted or a sorted T cell fraction (not recorded which). The receptors here all came from a male donor with ankylosing spondylitis.

This clonotype was picked up a small number of times. The V call is TRBV12-3 or TRBV12-4, the J call TRBJ2-7; D unresolved. With 8 bases removed from V and 1 base from J, the gap between germline ends came to 9 bases. CDR3 length: 12 amino acids. CDR3 nucleotide sequence: TGTGCCAGCGCCATGCGGTCCTACGAGCAGTACTTC. Its protein product is CASAMRSYEQYF.

This clonotype was picked up many times. The chain recombines TRBV12-3 or TRBV12-4 with TRBJ2-1; 12 bases map to TRBD2. J was trimmed by 10 bases and V by 5 bases; bases with no gene match: 6. This CDR3 spans 14 amino acids. The CDR3 reads CASSLRLAGAEQFF. The CDR3 DNA reads as TGTGCCAGCAGTCTCAGACTAGCGGGGGCCGAGCAGTTCTTC.

The genes are TRBV5-4 and TRBJ2-7, with TRBD1 matching over 9 bases. J lost 2 bases, V lost 4 bases, and 10 bases had no gene match. Germline V CDR1 and CDR2: SGHNT, YYREEE (reference sequence). This CDR3 region has 16 residues. The CDR3 coding sequence is TGTGCCAGCAGCGCTCAAACCGGGACAGGGACCTACGAGCAGTACTTC. Encoded protein: CASSAQTGTGTYEQYF.

This chain uses TRBV5-5 with TRBJ2-4; D is unclear. V was clipped by 0 bases and J by 6 bases, with 10 bases between them. Germline values: CDR1 SGHKS, CDR2 YYEKEE (reference sequence). The CDR3 runs 14 residues. The CDR3 protein is CASSLAGAGNIQYF. CDR3 in DNA: TGTGCCAGCAGCTTGGCAGGCGCCGGAAACATTCAGTACTTC.

This clonotype has only a few counts. CDR3 residues: CASSVESNTGELFF. The CDR3 DNA is TGCGCCAGCAGCGTTGAGAGCAACACCGGGGAGCTGTTTTTT. The chain uses TRBV5-1 and TRBJ2-2, with D hard to call. Trimming left V 4 bases short and J 2 bases short, with 9 bases between. The germline CDR1 and CDR2 sequences are SGHRS and YFSETQ. This CDR3 has 14 amino acids.

The chain uses TRBV20-1 and TRBJ2-5; TRBD2 agrees at 7 bases. Germline CDR1 DFQATT, CDR2 SNEGSKA (reference sequence). There are 15 residues in the CDR3. V trimming: 6 bases; J trimming: 1 base; junction bases outside the gene matches: 11. DNA of the CDR3: TGCAGTGCGACTGCGCCGGGACTACCCCAAGAGACCCAGTACTTC. This codes for CSATAPGLPQETQYF.

This clonotype was counted between two and nine times. The chain joins TRBV6-1 to TRBJ2-3; D remains unclear. CDR1 MNHNS and CDR2 SASEGT come from the germline V gene. This CDR3 is built from 14 residues. With 7 bases removed from V and 0 bases from J, the gap between germline ends came to 11 bases. Here the CDR3 reads CASTRSLSTDTQYF. The CDR3 coding sequence is TGTGCCAGCACCCGATCGCTCAGCACAGATACGCAGTATTTT.

The V and J genes are TRBV7-2 and TRBJ2-7; D may correspond to TRBD1 or TRBD2 (5 bases each). Germline V CDR1 and CDR2: SGHTA, FQGNSA. Deletions cut 1 base from V and 5 bases from J, with 15 bases between. The CDR3 has 15 amino acids. The DNA for the CDR3 is TGTGCCAGCAGCTTAGAGGGACCGCCTAGGCACGAGCAGTACTTC. Translation gives CASSLEGPPRHEQYF.

This sequence joins TRBV20-1 and TRBJ1-5, with 7 bases identical to TRBD1. After removal of 5 bases from V and 7 bases from J, the junction contained 8 bases not matched to a gene. Germline CDR1 reads DFQATT; CDR2 reads SNEGSKA (reference sequence). This CDR3 is 13 amino acids long. The CDR3 is CSALDRVGQPQHF. In DNA form, the CDR3 reads TGCAGTGCTCTAGACAGGGTAGGCCAGCCCCAGCATTTT.

In this sample, this clonotype turned up a few times. The chain has TRBV7-2 and TRBJ1-1; D unclear. CDR1 and CDR2 (germline): SGHTA, FQGNSA. This CDR3 spans 13 amino acids. V was clipped by 4 bases and J by 7 bases, with 13 bases between them. CDR3: CASSSRRGVEAFF. Here the CDR3 DNA reads TGTGCCAGCAGCTCTAGACGTGGGGTTGAAGCTTTCTTT.

The chain carries TRBV20-1 and TRBJ1-5, with 9 bases fitting TRBD1. The V and J ends lost 7 bases and 2 bases, in that order; junction bases with no gene match: 9. The CDR3 has 15 amino acids. Germline CDR1 reads DFQATT; CDR2 reads SNEGSKA (reference sequence). Here the CDR3 reads CSVWARTGGNQPQHF. The CDR3 bases are TGCAGTGTGTGGGCAAGGACAGGGGGCAATCAGCCCCAGCATTTT.

The chain joins TRBV2 to TRBJ2-7, with TRBD1 matching over 9 bases. Germline V lookup: CDR1 SNHLY, CDR2 FYNNEI. The V and J ends lost 7 bases and 6 bases, in that order; junction bases with no gene match: 7. There are 13 residues in the CDR3. The CDR3, as DNA: TGTGCCAGCAAAGCACAGGGGGCTAGCGAGCAGTACTTC. Amino acids: CASKAQGASEQYF.

This clonotype was found a few times. The chain is built from TRBV6-1 and TRBJ2-7, with 7 bases aligning to TRBD1. The trim removed 6 bases at V and 0 bases at J, leaving 8 bases unmatched. Germline V gene lookup returns CDR1 MNHNS and CDR2 SASEGT. The CDR3 sequence is 15 residues long. Here the CDR3 reads CASRPTGVSSYEQYF. The CDR3 nucleotides are TGTGCCAGCAGACCTACAGGGGTCAGCTCCTACGAGCAGTACTTC.

This clonotype was counted many times. The chain joins TRBV12-3 or TRBV12-4 to TRBJ2-1, with TRBD2 identical over 12 bases. The CDR3 extends over 15 amino acids. Trimming cost V 5 bases and J 3 bases; bases outside gene matches: 2. The CDR3 DNA is TGTGCCAGCAGTATGGGACTAGCGGGCTACAATGAGCAGTTCTTC. Its translation is CASSMGLAGYNEQFF.

This clonotype came up many times. V gene TRBV15 combines with J gene TRBJ2-5; D gene ambiguous. V dropped 3 bases and J dropped 2 bases, with 10 bases sitting between them. Germline loops: CDR1 LNHNV, CDR2 YYDKDF (reference sequence). The CDR3 has 14 amino acids. The CDR3 bases are TGTGCCACCAGCAGCGCCGGATATCAAGAGACCCAGTACTTC. Residues: CATSSAGYQETQYF.

This clonotype came up a few times. This chain uses TRBV24-1 with TRBJ2-3, with TRBD2 matching 7 bases. The germline V gene encodes CDR1 KGHDR and CDR2 SFDVKD. Trimming cost V 4 bases and J 5 bases; bases outside gene matches: 5. The CDR3 runs 14 residues. The CDR3 DNA reads as TGTGCCACCAGTGACCTGGGACTATTAGATACGCAGTATTTT. This gives the protein CATSDLGLLDTQYF.

The chain links TRBV5-1 to TRBJ2-1; D is unclear. V lost 1 base and J lost 2, with 7 bases in between. CDR1 and CDR2 (germline): SGHRS, YFSETQ. This CDR3 contains 14 residues. CDR3 residues: CASSLTVPYNEQFF. In nucleotides, the CDR3 is TGCGCCAGCAGCTTGACTGTGCCCTACAATGAGCAGTTCTTC.

This clonotype has only a few counts. The gene calls are TRBV20-1 and TRBJ2-5, with D maybe TRBD2 (5 bases). The CDR3 extends over 12 amino acids. CDR1 and CDR2 (germline): DFQATT, SNEGSKA (reference sequence). The V end lost 5 bases, the J end lost 5 bases, and 12 bases lay between the germline ends. CDR3 loop: CSALPPGETQYF. CDR3 DNA sequence: TGCAGTGCTCTTCCGCCGGGGGAGACCCAGTACTTC.

V and J are TRBV6-5 and TRBJ1-6; 8 bases are shared with TRBD1. This CDR3 has 15 residues. J lost 8 bases, V lost 1 base, and 4 bases had no gene match. CDR1 and CDR2 (germline): MNHEY, SVGAGI. This CDR3 is CASSYYGTGDSPLHF. The CDR3 DNA reads as TGTGCCAGCAGTTACTACGGGACAGGAGATTCACCCCTCCACTTT.